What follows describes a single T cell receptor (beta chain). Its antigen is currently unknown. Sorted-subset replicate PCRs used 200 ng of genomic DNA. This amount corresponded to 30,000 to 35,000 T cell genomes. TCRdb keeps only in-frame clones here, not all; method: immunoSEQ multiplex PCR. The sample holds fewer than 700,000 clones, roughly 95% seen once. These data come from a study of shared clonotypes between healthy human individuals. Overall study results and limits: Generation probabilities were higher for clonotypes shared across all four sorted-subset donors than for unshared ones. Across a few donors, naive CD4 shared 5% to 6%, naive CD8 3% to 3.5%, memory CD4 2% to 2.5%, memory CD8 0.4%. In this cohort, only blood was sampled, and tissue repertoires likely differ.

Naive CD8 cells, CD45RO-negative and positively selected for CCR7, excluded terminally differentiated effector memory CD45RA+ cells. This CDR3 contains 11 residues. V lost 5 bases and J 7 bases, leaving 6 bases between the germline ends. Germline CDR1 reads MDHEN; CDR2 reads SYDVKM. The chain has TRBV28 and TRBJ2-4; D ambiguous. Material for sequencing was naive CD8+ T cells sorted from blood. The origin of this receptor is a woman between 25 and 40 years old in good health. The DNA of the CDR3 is TGTGCCAGCAGTCTCGTCAACATTCAGTACTTC. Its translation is CASSLVNIQYF.